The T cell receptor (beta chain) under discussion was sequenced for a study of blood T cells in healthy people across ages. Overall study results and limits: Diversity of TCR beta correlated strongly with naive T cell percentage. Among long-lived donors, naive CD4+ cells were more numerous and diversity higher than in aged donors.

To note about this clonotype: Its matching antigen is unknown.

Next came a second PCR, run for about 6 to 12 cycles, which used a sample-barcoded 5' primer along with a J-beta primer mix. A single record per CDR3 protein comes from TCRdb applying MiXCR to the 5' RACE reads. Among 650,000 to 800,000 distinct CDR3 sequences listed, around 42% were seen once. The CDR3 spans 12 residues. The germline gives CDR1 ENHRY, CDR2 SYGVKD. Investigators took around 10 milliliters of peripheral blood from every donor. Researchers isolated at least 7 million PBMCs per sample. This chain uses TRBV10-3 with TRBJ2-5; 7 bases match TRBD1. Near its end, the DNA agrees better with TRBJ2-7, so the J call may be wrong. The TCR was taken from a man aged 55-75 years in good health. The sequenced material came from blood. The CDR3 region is CATNRGSDEQYF. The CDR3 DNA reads TGTGCCACAAACAGGGGCTCTGACGAGCAGTACTTC.